The 7 T cell receptor beta chains in this list originate from one sample, sequenced in a study of T cells after posttransplantation cyclophosphamide. The method was immunoSEQ multiplex PCR; TCRdb's version includes in-frame clones alone and lacks a portion of them. Listed for the sample are approximately 40,000 clones, none seen a single time. Sequencing was done on a sample of PBMCs. These receptors were collected from a man aged 40-50 years in good health, CMV-negative, and a related stem cell transplant donor.

This clone was detected many times. The V gene is TRBV6-1, the J gene TRBJ2-5, with 8 bases identical to TRBD2. Germline V gives CDR1 MNHNS, CDR2 SASEGT. The length of the CDR3 is 15 residues. Germline trimming cut 8 bases from V and 2 bases from J; bases unmatched to any gene: 10. The CDR3 DNA sequence: TGTGCCAGCGGACGGGGCGGGGGGTTGCAAGAGACCCAGTACTTC. This gives the protein CASGRGGGLQETQYF.

This clone was seen a handful of times. The J gene is TRBJ2-1, the V gene TRBV9, with D maybe TRBD2 (6 bases). The V gene's germline CDR1 is SGDLS and CDR2 YYNGEE. V was clipped by 0 bases and J by 4 bases, with 11 bases between them. The CDR3 loop spans 15 amino acids. In DNA, the CDR3 is TGTGCCAGCAGCGTAGAAGGGGCGGGGTACAATGAGCAGTTCTTC. It is translated as CASSVEGAGYNEQFF.

This clone has at least ten counts. In DNA form, the CDR3 reads TGTGCCAGCAGTCTGGGACAGTCAACTAATGAAAAACTGTTTTTT. This codes for CASSLGQSTNEKLFF. The chain recombines TRBV9 with TRBJ1-4, with 7 nucleotides matching TRBD1. CDR1 is SGDLS, CDR2 YYNGEE, per germline. Trimming cost V 5 bases and J 0 bases; bases outside gene matches: 4. CDR3 size: 15 residues.

This clone was counted at least ten times. J is TRBJ1-2 and V is TRBV2; tentatively, D is TRBD1 (5 bases). Germline V gene lookup returns CDR1 SNHLY and CDR2 FYNNEI. The length of the CDR3 is 12 residues. V lost 10 bases to trimming and J lost 8 bases, with 17 bases between them. This chain's CDR3 is CAKAAGEAGYTF. The CDR3 bases are TGTGCCAAGGCTGCGGGGGAGGCGGGCTACACCTTC.

This clone was found many times. The chain is built from TRBV7-9 and TRBJ2-2; 13 nucleotides align to TRBD2. The CDR3 contains 17 residues. V shed 5 bases and J 6 bases; nucleotides not matched to a gene: 9. Germline loops: CDR1 SEHNR, CDR2 FQNEAQ (reference sequence). DNA for the CDR3: TGTGCCAGCAGCCCGCCTCCGGGACTAGCGGGATCCGGGGAGCTGTTTTTT. Translation gives CASSPPPGLAGSGELFF.

The CDR3 DNA is TGTGCCAGCAGCCGGGACAGGGCCGCTAGCACAGATACGCAGTATTTT. This sequence encodes CASSRDRAASTDTQYF. The V and J genes are TRBV6-4 and TRBJ2-3; 9 bases line up with TRBD1. The germline V gene encodes CDR1 MRHNA and CDR2 SNTAGT. Trimming at V came to 6 bases and at J to 0 bases, leaving 7 bases not matched to a gene. The CDR3 is made up of 16 amino acids.

This clone was counted ten times or more. The gene calls are TRBV19 and TRBJ1-1; a weak D match, TRBD1 (5 bases). V was cut by 4 bases and J by 4 bases, with 10 bases left in between. Germline CDR1 is LNHDA and CDR2 is SQIVND (reference sequence). This CDR3 is 13 amino acids long. The chain's CDR3 is CASSKSGGTEAFF. The CDR3 DNA is TGTGCCAGTAGTAAATCCGGGGGCACTGAAGCTTTCTTT.